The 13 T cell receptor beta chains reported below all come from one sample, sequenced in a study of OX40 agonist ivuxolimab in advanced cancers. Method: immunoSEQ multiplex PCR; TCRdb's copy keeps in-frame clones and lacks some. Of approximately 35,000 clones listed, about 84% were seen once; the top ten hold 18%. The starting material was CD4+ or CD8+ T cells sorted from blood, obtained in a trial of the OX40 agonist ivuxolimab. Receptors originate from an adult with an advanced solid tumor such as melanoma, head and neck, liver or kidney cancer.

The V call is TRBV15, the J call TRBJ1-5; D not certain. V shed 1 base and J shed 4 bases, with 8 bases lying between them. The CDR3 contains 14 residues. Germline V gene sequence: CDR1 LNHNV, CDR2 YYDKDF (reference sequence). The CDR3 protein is CATSRAPLNQPQHF. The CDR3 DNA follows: TGTGCCACCAGCAGAGCCCCTCTGAATCAGCCCCAGCATTTT. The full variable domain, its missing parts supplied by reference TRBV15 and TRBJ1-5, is DAMVIQNPRYQVTQFGKPVTLSCSQTLNHNVMYWYQQKSSQAPKLLFHYYDKDFNNEADTPDNFQSRRPNTSFCFLDIRSPGLGDTAMYLCATSRAPLNQPQHFGDGTRLSIL.

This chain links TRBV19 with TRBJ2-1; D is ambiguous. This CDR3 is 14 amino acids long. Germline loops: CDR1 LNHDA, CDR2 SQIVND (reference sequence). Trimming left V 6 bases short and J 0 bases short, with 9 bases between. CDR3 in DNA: TGTGCCAGTAGCGGTATTAGCTCCTACAATGAGCAGTTCTTC. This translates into CASSGISSYNEQFF.

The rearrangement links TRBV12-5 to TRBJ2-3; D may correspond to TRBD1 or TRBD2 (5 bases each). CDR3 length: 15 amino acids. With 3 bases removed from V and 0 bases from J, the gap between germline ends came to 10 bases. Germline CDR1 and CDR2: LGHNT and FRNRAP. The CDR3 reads CASGFWGSSTDTQYF. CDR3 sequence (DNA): TGTGCTAGTGGTTTCTGGGGGTCTAGCACAGATACGCAGTATTTT.

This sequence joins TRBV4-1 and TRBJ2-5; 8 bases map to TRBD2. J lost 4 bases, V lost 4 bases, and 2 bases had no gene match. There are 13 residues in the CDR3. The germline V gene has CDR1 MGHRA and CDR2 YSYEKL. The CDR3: CASSRLAGETQYF. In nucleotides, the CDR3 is TGCGCCAGCAGCCGGCTAGCGGGAGAGACCCAGTACTTC.

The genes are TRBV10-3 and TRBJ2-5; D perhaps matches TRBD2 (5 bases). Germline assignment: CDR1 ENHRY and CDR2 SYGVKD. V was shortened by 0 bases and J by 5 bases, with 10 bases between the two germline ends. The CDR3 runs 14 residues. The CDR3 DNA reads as TGTGCCATCAGTGAGTCCGCTAGCCGGGAGACCCAGTACTTC. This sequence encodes CAISESASRETQYF.

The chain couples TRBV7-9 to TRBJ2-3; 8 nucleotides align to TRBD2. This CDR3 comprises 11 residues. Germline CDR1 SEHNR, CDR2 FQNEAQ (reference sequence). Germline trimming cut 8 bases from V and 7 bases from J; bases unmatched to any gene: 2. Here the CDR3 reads CASLAGNTQYF. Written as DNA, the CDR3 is TGTGCCAGCTTAGCGGGGAATACGCAGTATTTT.

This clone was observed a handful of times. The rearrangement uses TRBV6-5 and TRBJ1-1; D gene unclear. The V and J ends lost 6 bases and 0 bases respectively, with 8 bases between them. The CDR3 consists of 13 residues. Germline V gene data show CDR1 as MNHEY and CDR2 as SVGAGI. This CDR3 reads CASRVGMNTEAFF. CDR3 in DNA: TGTGCCAGCAGGGTCGGAATGAACACTGAAGCTTTCTTT.

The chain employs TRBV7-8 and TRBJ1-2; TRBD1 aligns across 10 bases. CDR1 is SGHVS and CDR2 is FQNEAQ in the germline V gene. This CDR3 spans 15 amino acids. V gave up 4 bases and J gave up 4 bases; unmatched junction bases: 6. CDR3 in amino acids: CASSSDRGQVYGYTF. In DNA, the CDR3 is TGTGCCAGCAGCTCTGACAGGGGGCAAGTCTATGGCTACACCTTC.

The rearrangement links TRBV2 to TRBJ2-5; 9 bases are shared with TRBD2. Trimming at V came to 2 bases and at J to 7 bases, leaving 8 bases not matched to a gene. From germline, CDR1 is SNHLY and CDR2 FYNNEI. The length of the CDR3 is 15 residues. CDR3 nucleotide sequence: TGTGCCAGCAGTGAAACTCGCGGGAGGGGGGGGACCCAGTACTTC. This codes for CASSETRGRGGTQYF.

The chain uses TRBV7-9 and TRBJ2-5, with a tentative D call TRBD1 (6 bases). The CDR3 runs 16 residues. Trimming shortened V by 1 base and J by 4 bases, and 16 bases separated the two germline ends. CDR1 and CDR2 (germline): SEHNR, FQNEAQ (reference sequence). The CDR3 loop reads CASSLVAQGLAETQYF. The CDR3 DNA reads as TGTGCCAGCAGCTTAGTAGCACAGGGCTTAGCAGAGACCCAGTACTTC. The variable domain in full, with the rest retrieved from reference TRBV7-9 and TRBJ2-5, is DTGVSQNPRHKITKRGQNVTFRCDPISEHNRLYWYRQTLGQGPEFLTYFQNEAQLEKSRLLSDRFSAERPKGSFSTLEIQRTEQGDSAMYLCASSLVAQGLAETQYFGPGTRLLVL.

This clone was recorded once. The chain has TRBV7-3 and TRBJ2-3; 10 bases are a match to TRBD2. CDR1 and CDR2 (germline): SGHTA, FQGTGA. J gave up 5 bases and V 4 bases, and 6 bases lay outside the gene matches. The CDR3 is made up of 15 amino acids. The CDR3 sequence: CASSSLVAGGDTQYF. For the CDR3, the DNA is TGTGCCAGCAGCTCGCTAGTAGCGGGGGGAGATACGCAGTATTTT. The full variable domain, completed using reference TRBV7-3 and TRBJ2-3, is GAGVSQTPSNKVTEKGKYVELRCDPISGHTALYWYRQSLGQGPEFLIYFQGTGAADDSGLPNDRFFAVRPEGSVSTLKIQRTERGDSAVYLCASSSLVAGGDTQYFGPGTRLTVL.

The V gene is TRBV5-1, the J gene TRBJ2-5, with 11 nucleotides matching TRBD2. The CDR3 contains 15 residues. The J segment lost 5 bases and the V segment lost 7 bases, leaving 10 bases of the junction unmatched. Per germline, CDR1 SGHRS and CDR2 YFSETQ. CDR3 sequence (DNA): TGCGCCAGCGCACTTCTAGCGGGAGGTGGGGAGACCCAGTACTTC. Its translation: CASALLAGGGETQYF.

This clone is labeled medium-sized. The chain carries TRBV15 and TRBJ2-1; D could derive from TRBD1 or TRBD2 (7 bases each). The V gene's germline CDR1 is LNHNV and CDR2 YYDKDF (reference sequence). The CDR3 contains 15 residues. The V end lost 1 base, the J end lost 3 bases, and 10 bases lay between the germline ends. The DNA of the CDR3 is TGTGCCACCAGCAGAGCAGGGGGGGACTACAATGAGCAGTTCTTC. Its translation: CATSRAGGDYNEQFF.